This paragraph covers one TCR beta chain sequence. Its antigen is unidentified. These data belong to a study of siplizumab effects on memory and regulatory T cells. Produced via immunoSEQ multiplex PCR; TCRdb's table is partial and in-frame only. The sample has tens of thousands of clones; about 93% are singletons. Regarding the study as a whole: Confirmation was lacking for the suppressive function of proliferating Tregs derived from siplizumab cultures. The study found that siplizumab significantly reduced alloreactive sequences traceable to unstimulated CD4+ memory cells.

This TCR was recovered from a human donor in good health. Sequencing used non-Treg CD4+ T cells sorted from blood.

This CDR3 reads CASSVVDLNEQFF. In DNA form, the CDR3 reads TGTGCCAGCAGCGTAGTAGATCTCAATGAGCAGTTCTTC. The J gene is TRBJ2-1, the V gene TRBV9; D not resolved. Germline CDR1 SGDLS, CDR2 YYNGEE. This CDR3 contains 13 residues. The germline V and J ends were trimmed by 0 bases and 6 bases, with 7 bases remaining between them.